This note documents a single T cell receptor (beta chain) sequence. The table lists this clonotype with a few counts. It has no known antigen specificity. Base qualities are not recorded, but no much larger clone differs from it by a single base. At the junction V is shortened by 7 bases and J by 2 bases, with 9 bases in between. Its CDR3 holds 11 amino acids, cysteine through phenylalanine. The CDR3 DNA has 33 bases and is translated from base 1. The germline V gene sets CDR1 to SQVTM and CDR2 to ANQGSEA. This entry is derived from a study of T cells of healthy individuals (dated by TCRdb to between 2018 and 2020). The library was made by 5' RACE. TCRdb names Illumina MiSeq as the instrument used. In-frame beta chains were kept once TCRdb had trimmed the public reads at Q25 with fastp and called clones with MiXCR. One record per CDR3 amino acid sequence lists the most common genes and DNA. This sample holds tens of thousands of distinct CDR3 sequences; 16% were observed only once. The ten largest clones take up around 5% of the sample.

The receptor comes from a human donor in good health. This chain joins TRBV29-1 to TRBJ2-7, with a weak D call of TRBD1 (5 bases match). The CDR3 loop reads CSAIGAYEQYF. The base sequence is TGCAGCGCCATAGGGGCCTACGAGCAGTACTTC.